The clone carrying this T cell receptor (beta chain) was detected only once. The sample belongs to a study of blood T cell repertoires in COVID-19. Study context: Researchers got acute and convalescent COVID-19 samples from the United States, Italy and Spain. T cells, B-cell-depleted T cells, or PBMCs provided the cDNA or gDNA that served as material.

As originally analysed: It was from reference gene primer amplification that nucleated cell counts were estimated. Method: immunoSEQ multiplex PCR; TCRdb's copy keeps in-frame clones and lacks some. The DNA was the basis for D and trimming; V, J and clone size are from that table. The sample includes roughly 250,000 clones, around 90% of them seen just once. CDR1 and CDR2 (germline): LNHNV, YYDKDF (reference sequence). V lost 4 bases and J 4 bases, leaving 11 bases between the germline ends. The CDR3 is 14 amino acids. Sequencing input: PBMCs or T cells enriched from blood (not recorded which). V and J are TRBV15 and TRBJ1-5, with no clear D. This sequence originates from a woman in her 30s with acute COVID-19. DNA for the CDR3: TGTGCCACCAGCAAAGAACAGAGAAATCAGCCCCAGCATTTT. Its translation: CATSKEQRNQPQHF.